This TCR beta chain was retrieved from a study of blood T cell repertoires in COVID-19. Overall study context: Samples came from the United States, Italy and Spain, spanning acute and convalescent COVID-19.

Germline trimming cut 0 bases from V and 7 bases from J; bases unmatched to any gene: 15. The CDR3 totals 17 residues. Germline CDR1 and CDR2: SGHRS and YFSETQ. Per the authors' pipeline: Reference gene primer amplification yielded estimated nucleated cell counts. The assay was immunoSEQ multiplex PCR, and TCRdb's table has in-frame clones only and misses some. The DNA gave D and trimming, while V, J and clone size come from that table. The sample consists of 350,000 to 400,000 clones, roughly 90% of them appearing once. The chain has TRBV5-1 and TRBJ1-2, with 7 positions matching TRBD1. The specimen was PBMCs or T cells enriched from blood (not recorded which). The source is a woman aged 25-40 years with acute COVID-19. This chain's CDR3 is CASSLVPNRGRQSGYTF. The CDR3 DNA sequence: TGCGCCAGCAGCTTGGTGCCCAACAGGGGAAGGCAGAGTGGCTACACCTTC.